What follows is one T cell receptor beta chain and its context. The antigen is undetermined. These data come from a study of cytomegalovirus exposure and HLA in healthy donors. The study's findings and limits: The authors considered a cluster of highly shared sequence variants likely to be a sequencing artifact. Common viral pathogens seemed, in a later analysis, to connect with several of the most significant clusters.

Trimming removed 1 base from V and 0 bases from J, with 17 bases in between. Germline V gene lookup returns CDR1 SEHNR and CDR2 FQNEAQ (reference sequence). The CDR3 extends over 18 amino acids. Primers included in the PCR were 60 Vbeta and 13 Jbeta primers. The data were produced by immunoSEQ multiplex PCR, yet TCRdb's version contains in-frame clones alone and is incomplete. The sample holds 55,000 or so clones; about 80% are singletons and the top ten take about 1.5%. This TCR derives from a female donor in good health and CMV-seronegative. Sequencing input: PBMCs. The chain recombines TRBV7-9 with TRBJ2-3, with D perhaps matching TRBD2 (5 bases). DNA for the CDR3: TGTGCCAGCAGCTTAGGGTCCGGGGTTATCCGAAGCACAGATACGCAGTATTTT. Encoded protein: CASSLGSGVIRSTDTQYF.